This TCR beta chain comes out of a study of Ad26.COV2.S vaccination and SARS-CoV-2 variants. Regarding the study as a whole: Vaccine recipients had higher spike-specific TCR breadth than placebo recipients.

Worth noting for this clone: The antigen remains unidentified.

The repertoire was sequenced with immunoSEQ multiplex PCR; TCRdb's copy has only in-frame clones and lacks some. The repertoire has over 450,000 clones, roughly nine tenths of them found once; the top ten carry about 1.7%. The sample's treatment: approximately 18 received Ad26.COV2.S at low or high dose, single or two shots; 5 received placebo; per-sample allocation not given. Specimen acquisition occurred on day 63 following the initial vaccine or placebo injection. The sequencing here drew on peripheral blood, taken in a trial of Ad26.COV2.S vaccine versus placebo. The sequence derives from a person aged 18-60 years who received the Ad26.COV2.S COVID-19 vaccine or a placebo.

This chain's CDR3 is CASGGGGSANEQFF. Written as DNA, the CDR3 is TGTGCCAGCGGCGGTGGGGGATCCGCAAATGAGCAGTTCTTC. This chain uses TRBV11-2 with TRBJ2-1; D assignment may be TRBD1 or TRBD2 (5 bases each). Germline values: CDR1 SGHAT, CDR2 FQNNGV. The CDR3 sequence is 14 residues long. V was pared by 8 bases and J by 7 bases, with 18 bases between. Supplemented by reference TRBV11-2 and TRBJ2-1, the full variable domain reads EAGVAQSPRYKIIEKRQSVAFWCNPISGHATLYWYQQILGQGPKLLIQFQNNGVVDDSQLPKDRFSAERLKGVDSTLKIQPAKLEDSAVYLCASGGGGSANEQFFGPGTRLTVL.